This T cell receptor (beta chain) appears in the sequencing data of a study of cytomegalovirus exposure and HLA in healthy donors. Germline CDR1 and CDR2: SGDLS and YYNGEE. The V and J ends lost 4 bases and 12 bases, in that order; junction bases with no gene match: 8. This CDR3 is 14 amino acids long. Comment on this clone: Its matching antigen is unknown.

General study results and limits: Researchers reported in a later analysis that a missense DCLRE1C variant was tied to TCR beta V- and J-gene trimming. In a later analysis, HLA-C alleles had the fewest associated TCRs, DRB1 alleles the most. Under in vitro conditions, three CMV-associated chains were confirmed as specific for CMV antigens. There were under 200 TCR beta chains listed as cytomegalovirus-associated.

The PCR employed 60 Vbeta primers together with 13 Jbeta primers. Data came from immunoSEQ multiplex PCR; TCRdb stores just in-frame clones and leaves some out. Of about 210,000 clones in the sample, under 85% are singletons; the top ten hold about 10%. The source material was PBMCs. The clonotype comes from a woman aged 50 to 60 in good health and CMV-seropositive. This chain links TRBV9 with TRBJ1-6; 9 positions agree with TRBD1. The CDR3 reads CASSTRDRAKPLHF. CDR3 in DNA: TGTGCCAGCAGCACGCGGGACAGGGCTAAACCCCTCCACTTT.